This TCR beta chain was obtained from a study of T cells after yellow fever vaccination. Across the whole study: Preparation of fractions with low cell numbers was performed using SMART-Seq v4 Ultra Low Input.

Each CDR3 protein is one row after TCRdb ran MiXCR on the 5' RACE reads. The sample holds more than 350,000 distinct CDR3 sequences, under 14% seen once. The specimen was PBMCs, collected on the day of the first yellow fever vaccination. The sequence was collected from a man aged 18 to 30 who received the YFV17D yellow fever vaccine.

The CDR3 region is CASSRQGESYQPQHF. The CDR3 DNA reads as TGTGCCAGCAGCAGACAGGGGGAAAGTTATCAGCCCCAGCATTTT. V is TRBV27 and J is TRBJ1-5, with 9 bases identical to TRBD1. The CDR3 consists of 15 residues. Germline V gene lookup returns CDR1 MNHEY and CDR2 SMNVEV (reference sequence). V dropped 6 bases and J dropped 5; count of bases not matched to a gene: 8.